This is a list of T cell receptor beta chains from one sample in a study of control samples from healthy donors and cancer patients. The assay was immunoSEQ multiplex PCR, and TCRdb's table has in-frame clones only and misses some. The sample has 95,000 to 130,000 clones, 80% to 90% seen once. What was sequenced was PBMCs. Every receptor here comes from a woman between 50 and 59 years old with colorectal cancer. CDR3s include the opening cysteine and the closing phenylalanine or tryptophan.

V,CDR3
TRBV7-2,CASTGLAVSYEQYF
TRBV11-3,CASSERKTTSGHNEQFF
TRBV29-1,CSVGGDGYRYEQYF
TRBV28,CASSFRSPSTDTQYF
TRBV30,CAWSPGGAYGYTF
TRBV5-4,CASSLREGGEQYF
TRBV5-1,CASTLTSDRWNTEAFF
TRBV2,CASSEEWGGTQYF
TRBV7-2,CASSADSGTMNTEAFF
TRBV5-5,CASSSPTGLNEKLFF
TRBV10-3,CAISDSADEQFF
TRBV18,CASSGDRSYGYTF
TRBV5-1,CASSLVPHGTGTEDTEAFF
TRBV5-6,CASSANPGGYGYTF
TRBV5-4,CASSLVAGPNSPLHF
TRBV12-2,CASRPGRPVTNQPQHF
TRBV4-1,CASRPLSGRSNEQFF
TRBV30,CAWSPFGGEAFF
TRBV5-6,CASSLYEFSTDTQYF
TRBV7-3,CASSFSPLDRISYEQYF
TRBV10-3,CAISEGRNTEAFF
TRBV3-1/TRBV3-2,CASSQDPWGTEAFF
TRBV2,CASSATSGDYEQYF
TRBV4-1,CATGEASSYNEQFF
TRBV25-1,CASSESQGTTEAFF
TRBV7-9,CASSLYGANYGYTF
TRBV12-3/TRBV12-4,CASRQDGTYGYTF
TRBV2,CASRGNTEAFF
TRBV5-8,CASSLRVRQGLAFF
TRBV28,CASLGTGETQYF
TRBV19,CASSITPLGADGYTF
TRBV3-1/TRBV3-2,CASSLSSTSGGYEQYF
TRBV19,CASLVAGGNTGELFF
TRBV28,CAIQGVNEQFF
TRBV10-3,CAISSGTSGIQYF
TRBV4-2,CASSQDPVRRAGYNEQFF
TRBV12-5,CASGGTRGSTDTQYF
TRBV7-8,CASSLVDHTDTQYF
TRBV5-1,CASSLDRATFYEQYF
TRBV29-1,CSVAGVGGGEQYF
TRBV2,CASSVPRGETQYF
TRBV15,CATSRDPGYGYTF
TRBV3-1/TRBV3-2,CASSLGLGNTGELFF
TRBV20-1,CSASDFTGGGNEQFF